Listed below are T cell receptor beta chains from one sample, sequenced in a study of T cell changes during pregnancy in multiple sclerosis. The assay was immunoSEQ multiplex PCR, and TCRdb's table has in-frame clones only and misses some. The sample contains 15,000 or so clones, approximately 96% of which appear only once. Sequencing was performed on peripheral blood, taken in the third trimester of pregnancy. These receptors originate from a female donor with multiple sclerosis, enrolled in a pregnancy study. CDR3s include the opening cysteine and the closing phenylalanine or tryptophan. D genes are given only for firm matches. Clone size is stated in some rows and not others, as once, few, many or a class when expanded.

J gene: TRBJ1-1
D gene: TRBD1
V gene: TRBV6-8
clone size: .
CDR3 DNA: TGTGCCAGCAGTTTCACAGGGGGGGGAAACGGAACTGAAGCTTTCTTT
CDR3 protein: CASSFTGGGNGTEAFF

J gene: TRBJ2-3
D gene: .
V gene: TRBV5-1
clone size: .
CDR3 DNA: TGCGCCAGCAGCCATGAGGCTAGTTCAAAGACAGATACGCAGTATTTT
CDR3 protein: CASSHEASSKTDTQYF

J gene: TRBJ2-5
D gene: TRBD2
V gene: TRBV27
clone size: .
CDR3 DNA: TGTGCCAGCAGTTTAAGGCCTAGCGGCATCCTCAGAGAGACCCAGTACTTC
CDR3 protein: CASSLRPSGILRETQYF

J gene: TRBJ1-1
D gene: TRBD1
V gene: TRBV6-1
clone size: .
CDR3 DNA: TGTGCCAGCAGTGAGCGACAGGGGGCTAAAGCTTTCTTT
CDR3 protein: CASSERQGAKAFF

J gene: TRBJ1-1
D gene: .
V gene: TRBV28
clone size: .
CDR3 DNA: TGTGCCAGCAGTTTAGGACATATGAACACTGAAGCTTTCTTT
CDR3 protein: CASSLGHMNTEAFF

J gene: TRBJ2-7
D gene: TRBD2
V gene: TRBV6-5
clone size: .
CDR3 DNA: TGTGCCAGCAAAGAGGCGGGGGCCTACGAGCAGTACTTC
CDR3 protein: CASKEAGAYEQYF

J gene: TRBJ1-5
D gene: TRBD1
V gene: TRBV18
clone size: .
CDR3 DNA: TGTGCCAGCTCAACACAGGGGGCTAGCAATCAGCCCCAGCATTTT
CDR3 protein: CASSTQGASNQPQHF

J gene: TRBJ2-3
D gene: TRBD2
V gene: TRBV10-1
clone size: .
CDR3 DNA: TGCGCCAGCAGTGAGGTGGCAGCGGGGATCACAGATACGCAGTATTTT
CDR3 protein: CASSEVAAGITDTQYF

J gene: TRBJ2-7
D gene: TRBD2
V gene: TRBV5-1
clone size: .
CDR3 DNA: TGCGCCAGCAGCTCACACACTAGCGGGTGGGTTGCCTACGAGCAGTACTTC
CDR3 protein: CASSSHTSGWVAYEQYF

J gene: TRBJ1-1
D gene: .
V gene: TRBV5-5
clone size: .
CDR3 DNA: TGTGCCAGCAGCTCCCCGGGGACTGAAGCTTTCTTT
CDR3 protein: CASSSPGTEAFF

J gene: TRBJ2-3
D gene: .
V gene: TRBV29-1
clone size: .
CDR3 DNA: TGCAGCCCGCCCCGAGACAGGAAAGATACGCAGTATTTT
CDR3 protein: CSPPRDRKDTQYF

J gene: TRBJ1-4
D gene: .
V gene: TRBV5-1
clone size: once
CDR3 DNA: TGCGCCAGCAGCTTGGTCCCACAGGGTATTAATGAAAAACTGTTTTTT
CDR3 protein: CASSLVPQGINEKLFF

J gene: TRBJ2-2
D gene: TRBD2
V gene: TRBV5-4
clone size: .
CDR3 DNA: TGTGCCAGCAGCTTATTAGCGGGGGCGAACACCGGGGAGCTGTTTTTT
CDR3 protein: CASSLLAGANTGELFF

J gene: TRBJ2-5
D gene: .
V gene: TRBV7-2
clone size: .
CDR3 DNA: TGTGCCAGCACCGTCAAAGGCTCAGGGATAGAGACCCAGTACTTC
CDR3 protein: CASTVKGSGIETQYF

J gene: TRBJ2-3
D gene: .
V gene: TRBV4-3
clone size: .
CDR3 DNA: TGCGCCAGCAGCCAAGATGAGGGCCGAGGAGATACGCAGTATTTT
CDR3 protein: CASSQDEGRGDTQYF

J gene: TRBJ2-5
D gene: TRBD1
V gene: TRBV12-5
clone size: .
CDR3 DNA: TGTGCTAGTGGTCAGACAGGGGGCGTAGAGACCCAGTACTTC
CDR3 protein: CASGQTGGVETQYF

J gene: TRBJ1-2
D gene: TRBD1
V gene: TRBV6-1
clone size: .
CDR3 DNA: TGTGCCAGCAGGACAGGGAGTGCTGGCTACACCTTC
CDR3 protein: CASRTGSAGYTF

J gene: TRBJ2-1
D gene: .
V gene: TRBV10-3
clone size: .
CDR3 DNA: TGTGCCATCACCGAGTCATCTTACAATGAGCAGTTCTTC
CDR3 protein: CAITESSYNEQFF

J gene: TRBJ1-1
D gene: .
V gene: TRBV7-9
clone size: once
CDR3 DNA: TGTGCCAGCAGCTTTTATAGAGAAGACACTGAAGCTTTCTTT
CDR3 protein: CASSFYREDTEAFF

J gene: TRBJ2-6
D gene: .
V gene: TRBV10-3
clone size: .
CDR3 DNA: TGTGCCATCAGTGAGTCGGTGAGTGGACACGGGAGCTCTGGGGCCAACGTCCTGACTTTC
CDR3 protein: CAISESVSGHGSSGANVLTF

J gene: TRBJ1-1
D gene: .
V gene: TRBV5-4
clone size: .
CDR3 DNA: TGTGCCAGCAGCTTGAAGCTCTGGGCGACTGAAGCTTTCTTT
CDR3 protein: CASSLKLWATEAFF

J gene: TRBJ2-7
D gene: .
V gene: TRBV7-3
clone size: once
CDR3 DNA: TGTGCCAGCAGCCCCTATCCAGGTGTCCTCGAGCAGTACTTC
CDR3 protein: CASSPYPGVLEQYF

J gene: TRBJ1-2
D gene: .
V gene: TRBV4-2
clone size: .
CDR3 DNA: TGTGCCAGCAGCCAAGTCACACAGGGCAGGGCGTATGGCTACACCTTC
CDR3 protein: CASSQVTQGRAYGYTF

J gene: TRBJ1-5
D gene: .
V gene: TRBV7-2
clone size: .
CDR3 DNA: TGTGCCAGCAGCTTAGGATCAGGGGGCAATCAGCCCCAGCATTTT
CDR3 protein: CASSLGSGGNQPQHF

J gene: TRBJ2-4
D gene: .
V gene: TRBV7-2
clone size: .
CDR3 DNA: TGTGCCAGCAGCTTAGCGAGTGTGGTAGCCAAAAACATTCAGTACTTC
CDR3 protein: CASSLASVVAKNIQYF

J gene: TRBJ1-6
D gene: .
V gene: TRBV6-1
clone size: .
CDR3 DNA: TGTGCCAGCAACTTTCCGAGGGATTCACCCCTCCACTTT
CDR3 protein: CASNFPRDSPLHF

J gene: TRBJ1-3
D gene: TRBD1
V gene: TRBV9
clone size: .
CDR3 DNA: TGTGCCAGCAGCGTAGCTACAGGGACAGCCGCCGGGGGCTCTGGAAACACCATATATTTT
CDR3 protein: CASSVATGTAAGGSGNTIYF

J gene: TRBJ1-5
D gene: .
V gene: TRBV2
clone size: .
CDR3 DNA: TGTGCCAGCAGTGACCAGGGCGGACAGCCCCAGCATTTT
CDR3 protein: CASSDQGGQPQHF

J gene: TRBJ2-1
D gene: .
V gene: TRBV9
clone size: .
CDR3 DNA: TGTGCCAGCAGCGTTGCAGACAGGTTTTTTTACAATGAGCAGTTCTTC
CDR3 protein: CASSVADRFFYNEQFF

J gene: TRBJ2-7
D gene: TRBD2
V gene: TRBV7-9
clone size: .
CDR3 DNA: TGTGCCAGCAGCCTCGGGACTAGCGGGAGAGGGGAGCAGTACTTC
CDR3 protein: CASSLGTSGRGEQYF

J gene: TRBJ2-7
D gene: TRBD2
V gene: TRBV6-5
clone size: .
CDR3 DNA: TGTGCCAGCAGTCCATATAGCGGGAGAGTCTACGAGCAGTACTTC
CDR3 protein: CASSPYSGRVYEQYF

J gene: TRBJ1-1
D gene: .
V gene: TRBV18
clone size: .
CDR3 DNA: TGTGCCAGCGTCACCCTGGAGGACTCTGAAGCTTTCTTT
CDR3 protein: CASVTLEDSEAFF

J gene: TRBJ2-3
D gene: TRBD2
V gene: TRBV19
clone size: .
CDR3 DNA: TGTGCCAGTAGTCTTAGCCGGAGCGGGAGTGGCACAGATACGCAGTATTTT
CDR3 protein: CASSLSRSGSGTDTQYF

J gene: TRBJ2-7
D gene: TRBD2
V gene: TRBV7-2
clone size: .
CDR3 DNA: TGTGCCAGCAGCTTATCCTCGAGCGGGGGTTACGAGCAGTACTTC
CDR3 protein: CASSLSSSGGYEQYF

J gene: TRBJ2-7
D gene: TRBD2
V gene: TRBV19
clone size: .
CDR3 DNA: TGTGCCAGTAGTATGATGGGGACTAGCGAGCAGTACTTC
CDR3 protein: CASSMMGTSEQYF

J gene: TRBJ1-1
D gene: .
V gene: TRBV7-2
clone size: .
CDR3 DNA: TGTGCCAGCAGCCGCAGGGTAGGGCAGGGAGGGACTGAAGCTTTCTTT
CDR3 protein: CASSRRVGQGGTEAFF

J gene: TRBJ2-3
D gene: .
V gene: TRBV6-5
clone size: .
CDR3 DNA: TGTGCCAGCAGCCCCGGGGGTCGGTCAGATACGCAGTATTTT
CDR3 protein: CASSPGGRSDTQYF

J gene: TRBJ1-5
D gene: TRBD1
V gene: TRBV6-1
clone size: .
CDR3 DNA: TGTGCCAGCAGTGATAACACAGGGGGCGGGCGGCCCCAGCATTTT
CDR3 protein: CASSDNTGGGRPQHF

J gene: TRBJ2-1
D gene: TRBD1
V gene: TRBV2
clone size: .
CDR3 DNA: TGTGCCAGCAGTACCCGGACAGGGGATGAGCAGTTCTTC
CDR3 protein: CASSTRTGDEQFF

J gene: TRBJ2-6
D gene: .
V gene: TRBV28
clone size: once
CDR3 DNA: TGTGCCAGCAGCGAGCATTCTGGGGCCAACGTCCTGACTTTC
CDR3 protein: CASSEHSGANVLTF

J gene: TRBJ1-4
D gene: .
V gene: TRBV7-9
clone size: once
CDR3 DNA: TGTGCCAGCAGCTTCCTCAGGGCTAATGAAAAACTGTTTTTT
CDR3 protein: CASSFLRANEKLFF

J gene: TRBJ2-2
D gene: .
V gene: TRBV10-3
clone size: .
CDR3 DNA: TGTGCCATCAGTGACAGGGGGGCGCCAACCGGGGAGCTGTTTTTT
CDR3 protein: CAISDRGAPTGELFF

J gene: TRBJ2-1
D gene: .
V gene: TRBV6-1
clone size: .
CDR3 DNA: TGTGCCAGCAGTGACAATATGGCGGCAACCTACAATGAGCAGTTCTTC
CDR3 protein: CASSDNMAATYNEQFF

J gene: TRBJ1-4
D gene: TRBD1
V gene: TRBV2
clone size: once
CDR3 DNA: TGTGCCAGCAGGCCCGACAGGGGGTCTAATGAAAAACTGTTTTTT
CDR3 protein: CASRPDRGSNEKLFF

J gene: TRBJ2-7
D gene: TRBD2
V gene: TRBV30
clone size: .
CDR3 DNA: TGTGCCTGGAAGGGACTAGCGGGTACCTACGAGCAGTACTTC
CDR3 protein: CAWKGLAGTYEQYF

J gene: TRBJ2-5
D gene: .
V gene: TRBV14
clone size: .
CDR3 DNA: TGTGCCAGCAGCCAAGCTATAACAGGGTACCCTCAAGAGACCCAGTACTTC
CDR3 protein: CASSQAITGYPQETQYF

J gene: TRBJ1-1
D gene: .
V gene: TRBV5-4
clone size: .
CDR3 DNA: TGTGCCAGCAGCTTGGACAGGAGATACACTGAAGCTTTCTTT
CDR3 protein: CASSLDRRYTEAFF

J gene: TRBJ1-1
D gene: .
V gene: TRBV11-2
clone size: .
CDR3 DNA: TGTGCCAGCGGTCATTACTTCGCCTCTGCGCCCCGAGGCGACACTGAAGCTTTCTTT
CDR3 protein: CASGHYFASAPRGDTEAFF

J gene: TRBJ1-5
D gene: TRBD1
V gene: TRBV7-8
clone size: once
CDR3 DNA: TGTGCCAGCAGCTCGGGACAGGGAAGGCAGCCCCAGCATTTT
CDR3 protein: CASSSGQGRQPQHF

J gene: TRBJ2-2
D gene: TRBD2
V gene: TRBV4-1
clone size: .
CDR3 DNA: TGCGCCAGCAGCCAAGCGAACAGCCTAGCGGAGCCCGGGGAGCTGTTTTTT
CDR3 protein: CASSQANSLAEPGELFF

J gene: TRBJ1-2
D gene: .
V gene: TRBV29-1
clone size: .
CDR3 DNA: TGCAGCGTTGAGGAGCCCGGGAGCTACACCTTC
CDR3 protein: CSVEEPGSYTF

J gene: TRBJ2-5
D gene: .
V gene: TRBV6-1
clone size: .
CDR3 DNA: TGTGCCAGCATAGCGCCGCCCGTTCCGGAGACCCAGTACTTC
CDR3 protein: CASIAPPVPETQYF

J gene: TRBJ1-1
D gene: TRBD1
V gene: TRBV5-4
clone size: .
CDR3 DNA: TGTGCCAGCAGCTCTAGACAGGGGGCCCGGAATACTGAAGCTTTCTTT
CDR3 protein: CASSSRQGARNTEAFF

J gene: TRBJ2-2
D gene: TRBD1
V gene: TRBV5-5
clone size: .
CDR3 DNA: TGTGCCAGCAGCATCCGGGACAGGGGAGTAAGAGGCACCGGGGAGCTGTTTTTT
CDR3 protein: CASSIRDRGVRGTGELFF

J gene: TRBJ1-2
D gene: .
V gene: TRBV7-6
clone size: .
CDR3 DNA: TGTGCCAGCAGCCCCGTCACGGGAACCCACTATGGCTACACCTTC
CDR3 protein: CASSPVTGTHYGYTF

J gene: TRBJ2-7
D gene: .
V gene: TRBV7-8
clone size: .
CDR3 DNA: TGTGCCAGCAGCTTAAGACCCCTAGGTCCCGAGCAGTACTTC
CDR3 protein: CASSLRPLGPEQYF

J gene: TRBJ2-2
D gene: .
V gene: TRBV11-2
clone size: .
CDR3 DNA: TGTGCCAGCAGCCCCGGACTCGAACTCTCGAACACCGGGGAGCTGTTTTTT
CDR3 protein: CASSPGLELSNTGELFF

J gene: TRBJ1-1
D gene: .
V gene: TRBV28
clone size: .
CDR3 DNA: TGTGCCAGCAGTTTAAGTGGGGGGAAGAACACTGAAGCTTTCTTT
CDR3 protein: CASSLSGGKNTEAFF